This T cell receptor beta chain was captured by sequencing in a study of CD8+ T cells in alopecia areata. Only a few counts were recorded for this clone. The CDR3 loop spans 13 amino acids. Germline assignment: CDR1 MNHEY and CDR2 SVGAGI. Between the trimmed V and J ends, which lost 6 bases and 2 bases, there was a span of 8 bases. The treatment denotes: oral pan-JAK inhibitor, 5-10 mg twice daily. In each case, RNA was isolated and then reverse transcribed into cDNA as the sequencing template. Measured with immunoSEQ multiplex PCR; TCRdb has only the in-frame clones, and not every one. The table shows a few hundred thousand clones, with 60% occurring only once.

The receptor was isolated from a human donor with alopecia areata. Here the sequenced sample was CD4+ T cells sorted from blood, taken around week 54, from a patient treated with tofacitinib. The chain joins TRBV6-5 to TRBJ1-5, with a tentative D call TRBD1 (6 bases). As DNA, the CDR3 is TGTGCCAGCAGCAGGGGAGGCAATCAGCCCCAGCATTTT. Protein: CASSRGGNQPQHF.